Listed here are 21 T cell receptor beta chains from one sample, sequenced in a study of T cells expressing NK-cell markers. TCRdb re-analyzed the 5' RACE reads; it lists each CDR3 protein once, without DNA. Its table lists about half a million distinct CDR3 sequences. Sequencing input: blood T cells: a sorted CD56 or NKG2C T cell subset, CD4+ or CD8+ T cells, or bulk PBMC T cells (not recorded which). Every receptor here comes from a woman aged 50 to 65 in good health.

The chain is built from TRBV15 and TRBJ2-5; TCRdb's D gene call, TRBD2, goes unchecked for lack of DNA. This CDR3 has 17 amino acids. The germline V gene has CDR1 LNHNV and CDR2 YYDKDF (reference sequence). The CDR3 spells CATSRDLAGEWGETQYF.

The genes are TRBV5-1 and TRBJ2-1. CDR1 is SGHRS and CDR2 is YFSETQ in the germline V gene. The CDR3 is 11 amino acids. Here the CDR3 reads CASSSHNEQFF.

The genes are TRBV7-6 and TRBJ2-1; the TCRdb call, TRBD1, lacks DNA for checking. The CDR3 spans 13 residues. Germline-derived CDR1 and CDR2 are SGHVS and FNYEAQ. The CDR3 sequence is CASSLGARNEQFF.

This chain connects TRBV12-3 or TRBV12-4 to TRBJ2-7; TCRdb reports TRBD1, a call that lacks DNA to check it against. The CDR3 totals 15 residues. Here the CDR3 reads CASSFRGQGNYEQYF.

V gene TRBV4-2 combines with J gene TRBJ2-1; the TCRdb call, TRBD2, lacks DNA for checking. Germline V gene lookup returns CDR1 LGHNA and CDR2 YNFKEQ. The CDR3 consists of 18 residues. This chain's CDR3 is CASSLSTDLTTVYNEQFF.

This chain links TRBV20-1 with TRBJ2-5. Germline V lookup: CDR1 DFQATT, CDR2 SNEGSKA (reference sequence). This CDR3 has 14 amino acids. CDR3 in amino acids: CSARDRLGIETQYF.

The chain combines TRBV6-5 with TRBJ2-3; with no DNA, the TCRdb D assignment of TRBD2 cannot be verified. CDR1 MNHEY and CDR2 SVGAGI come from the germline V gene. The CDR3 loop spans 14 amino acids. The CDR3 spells CASSYLAGGDTQYF.

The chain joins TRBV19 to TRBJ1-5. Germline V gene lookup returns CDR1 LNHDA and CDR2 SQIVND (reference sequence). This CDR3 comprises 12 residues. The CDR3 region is CASSMTAQPQHF.

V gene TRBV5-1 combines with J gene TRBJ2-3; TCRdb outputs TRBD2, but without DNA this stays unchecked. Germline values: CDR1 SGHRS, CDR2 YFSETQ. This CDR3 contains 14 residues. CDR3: CASSLAKAGDTQYF.

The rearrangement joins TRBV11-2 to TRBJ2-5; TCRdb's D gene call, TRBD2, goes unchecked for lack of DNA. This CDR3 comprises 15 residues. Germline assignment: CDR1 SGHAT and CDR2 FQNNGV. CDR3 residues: CASSLQTSHQETQYF.

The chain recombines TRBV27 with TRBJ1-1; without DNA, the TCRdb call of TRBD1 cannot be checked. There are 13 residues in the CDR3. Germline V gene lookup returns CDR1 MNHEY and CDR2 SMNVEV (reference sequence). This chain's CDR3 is CASGTVLNTEAFF.

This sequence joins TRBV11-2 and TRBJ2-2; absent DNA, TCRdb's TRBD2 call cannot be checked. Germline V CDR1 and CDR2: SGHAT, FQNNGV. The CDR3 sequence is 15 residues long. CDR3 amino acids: CASSLDRRAAGELFF.

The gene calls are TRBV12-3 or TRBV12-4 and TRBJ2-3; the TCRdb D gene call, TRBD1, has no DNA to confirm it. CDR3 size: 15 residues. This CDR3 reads CASSSGSSSTDTQYF.

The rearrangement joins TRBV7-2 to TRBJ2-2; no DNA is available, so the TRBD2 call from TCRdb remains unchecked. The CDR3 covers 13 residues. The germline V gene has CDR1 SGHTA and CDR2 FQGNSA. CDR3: CASRRENTGELFF.

This chain's CDR3 is CASSPRTGRPPQHF. The chain carries TRBV18 and TRBJ1-5; lacking DNA, the TRBD1 call made by TCRdb goes unchecked. CDR3 length equals 14 residues. Germline CDR1 and CDR2: KGHSH and LQKENI.

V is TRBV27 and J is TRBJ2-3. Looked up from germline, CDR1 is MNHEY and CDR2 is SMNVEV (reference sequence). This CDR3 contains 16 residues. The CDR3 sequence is CASSTYYETSTDTQYF.

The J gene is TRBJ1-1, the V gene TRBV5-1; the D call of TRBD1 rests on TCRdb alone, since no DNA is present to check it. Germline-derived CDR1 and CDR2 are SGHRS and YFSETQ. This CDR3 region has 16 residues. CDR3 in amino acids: CASIGDGTGARFEAFF.

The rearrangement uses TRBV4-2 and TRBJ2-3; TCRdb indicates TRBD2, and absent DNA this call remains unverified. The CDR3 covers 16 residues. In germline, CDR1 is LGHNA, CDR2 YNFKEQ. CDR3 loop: CASSQDSGRAADTQYF.

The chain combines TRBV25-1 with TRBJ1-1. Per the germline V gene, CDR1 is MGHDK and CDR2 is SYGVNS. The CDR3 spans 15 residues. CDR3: CASSEFAGKRTEAFF.

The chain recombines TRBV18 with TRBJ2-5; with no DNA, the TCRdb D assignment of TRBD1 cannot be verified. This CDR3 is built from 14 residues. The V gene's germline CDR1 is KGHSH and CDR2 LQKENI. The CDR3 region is CASSPDRIQETQYF.

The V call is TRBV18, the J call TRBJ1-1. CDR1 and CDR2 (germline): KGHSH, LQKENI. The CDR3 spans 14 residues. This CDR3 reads CASSPSTRDTEAFF.